This T cell receptor (beta chain) was sequenced for a study of vaccination effects on CD4 cells after COVID-19. Regarding this clone: Its antigen is currently unknown.

Only in-frame clones appear in the TCRdb table, and some are missing; sequencing was by immunoSEQ multiplex PCR. The sample lists 17,000 or so clones; more than 65% were seen once. Pools of viral peptides were used by the ViraFEST assay to expand antigen-specific CD4+ T cells ahead of sequencing. Cells that had been cultured for 10 days were the source of isolated CD4+ T cells. The person had a PCR-confirmed SARS-CoV-2 infection during March to December 2020. Two doses of BNT162b2 or mRNA-1273 vaccine were administered to participants. The TCR originated in a human donor who had a prior SARS-CoV-2 infection. The sequences come from CD4+ T cells from PBMCs cultured with SARS-CoV-2 spike peptides, collected after COVID-19 vaccination.

The CDR3, as DNA: TGCGCCAGCAGCTTGGTCACGGGACAAGAGACCCAGTACTTC. Translated, it gives CASSLVTGQETQYF. The chain uses TRBV5-1 and TRBJ2-5; tentatively, D is TRBD2 (5 bases). Germline CDR1 and CDR2: SGHRS and YFSETQ. The CDR3 spans 14 residues. The V and J ends lost 0 bases and 2 bases respectively, with 8 bases between them.